Below, 26 T cell receptor beta chains from the same sample are listed, as sequenced in a study of shared clonotypes between healthy human individuals. Assay used: immunoSEQ multiplex PCR; TCRdb lists only in-frame clones, some missing. Among roughly 480,000 clones listed, about 80% were seen once. Sample: PBMCs. The receptors come from a woman aged 40 to 55 in good health. Some clones in this sample may be carry-over from other donors' samples.

The rearrangement uses TRBV5-5 and TRBJ2-7; weak D call: TRBD2 (5 bases). V lost 1 base and J lost 7, with 15 bases in between. Germline CDR1 reads SGHKS; CDR2 reads YYEKEE (reference sequence). This CDR3 has 14 residues. Written as DNA, the CDR3 is TGTGCCAGCAGCTTGTGGGAGTCGGGGTGGGAGCAGTACTTC. It encodes CASSLWESGWEQYF.

J is TRBJ2-5 and V is TRBV15; maybe TRBD2 (5 bases). Germline V gives CDR1 LNHNV, CDR2 YYDKDF (reference sequence). The V and J ends lost 8 bases and 5 bases respectively, with 18 bases between them. The CDR3 contains 14 residues. CDR3 DNA: TGTGCCACCTCGAGGGCTAGCAGTGGGGAGACCCAGTACTTC. Translating gives CATSRASSGETQYF. Based on the CDR3 plus reference TRBV15 and TRBJ2-5, the full variable domain is DAMVIQNPRYQVTQFGKPVTLSCSQTLNHNVMYWYQQKSSQAPKLLFHYYDKDFNNEADTPDNFQSRRPNTSFCFLDIRSPGLGDTAMYLCATSRASSGETQYFGPGTRLLVL.

This chain links TRBV4-2 with TRBJ2-3; 7 nucleotides agree with TRBD2. V dropped 2 bases and J dropped 3; count of bases not matched to a gene: 11. The V gene's germline CDR1 is LGHNA and CDR2 YNFKEQ. This CDR3 is 17 amino acids long. The CDR3 loop is CASSQRHAGEGTDTQYF. The CDR3 DNA is TGTGCCAGCAGCCAACGTCACGCGGGAGAAGGAACAGATACGCAGTATTTT.

The chain employs TRBV4-2 and TRBJ2-5; TRBD2 matches 15 bases. The germline gives CDR1 LGHNA, CDR2 YNFKEQ. After removal of 1 base from V and 5 bases from J, the junction contained 2 bases not matched to a gene. The CDR3 spans 16 residues. The CDR3 here is CASSQAGTSGRETQYF. The DNA for the CDR3 is TGTGCCAGCAGCCAAGCCGGGACTAGCGGGAGGGAGACCCAGTACTTC.

This clone was recorded only once. The chain joins TRBV11-2 to TRBJ1-2; a possible D gene is TRBD1 (6 bases). This CDR3 region has 14 residues. Germline V lookup: CDR1 SGHAT, CDR2 FQNNGV. V gave up 3 bases and J gave up 4 bases, with 12 bases separating them. CDR3 in amino acids: CASSLGTGPYGYTF. The CDR3 DNA is TGTGCCAGCAGCTTGGGAACAGGGCCCTATGGCTACACCTTC.

This rearrangement joins TRBV6-5 to TRBJ1-2; D perhaps matches TRBD1 (6 bases). The germline V gene has CDR1 MNHEY and CDR2 SVGAGI. V dropped 0 bases and J dropped 5 bases, with 16 bases sitting between them. The CDR3 covers 16 residues. The CDR3: CASSYSIRGRGYGYTF. CDR3 DNA sequence: TGTGCCAGCAGTTACTCAATCCGGGGGCGCGGATATGGCTACACCTTC.

This chain connects TRBV7-9 to TRBJ2-7; D is perhaps TRBD1 or TRBD2 (6 bases each). The CDR3 loop spans 15 amino acids. The germline V gene has CDR1 SEHNR and CDR2 FQNEAQ (reference sequence). Between the trimmed V and J ends, which lost 5 bases and 3 bases, there was a span of 17 bases. The CDR3 here is CASSPVRGRFYEQYF. DNA for the CDR3: TGTGCCAGCAGCCCAGTACGGGGGCGCTTCTACGAGCAGTACTTC.

This clone was observed many times. The rearrangement uses TRBV29-1 and TRBJ1-2; the D is unclear. This CDR3 contains 14 residues. The V gene lost 0 bases and the J gene lost 8 bases, with 16 bases spanning the gap. The germline CDR1 and CDR2 sequences are SQVTM and ANQGSEA. This chain's CDR3 is CSVEEATGPRGYTF. The CDR3 region has the DNA TGCAGCGTTGAAGAAGCAACCGGCCCCCGGGGCTACACCTTC.

This clone showed up many times. The rearrangement joins TRBV9 to TRBJ2-2; 8 bases line up with TRBD2. J lost 0 bases, V lost 1 base, and 2 bases had no gene match. This CDR3 has 16 amino acids. Germline assignment: CDR1 SGDLS and CDR2 YYNGEE. CDR3 coding DNA: TGTGCCAGCAGCGTAACCGGGGGGGCGAACACCGGGGAGCTGTTTTTT. Protein sequence: CASSVTGGANTGELFF.

This chain uses TRBV5-4 with TRBJ2-1; D is unresolved. CDR1 is SGHNT and CDR2 is YYREEE in the germline V gene (reference sequence). The CDR3 consists of 13 residues. V lost 0 bases and J lost 6, with 7 bases in between. CDR3 bases: TGTGCCAGCAGCTTGGAGAGCCCCAATGAGCAGTTCTTC. Its protein is CASSLESPNEQFF.

The chain recombines TRBV7-8 with TRBJ1-2; 9 bases are a match to TRBD1. CDR3 length: 14 amino acids. Germline CDR1 reads SGHVS; CDR2 reads FQNEAQ. The V gene end was trimmed by 5 bases and the J gene end by 8 bases; junction bases not matched to a gene: 9. CDR3 bases: TGTGCCAGCAGCGCCCGGGACAGGGTCCCCGGCTACACCTTC. This translates into CASSARDRVPGYTF.

This clone was picked up many times. This rearrangement joins TRBV29-1 to TRBJ2-1, with D perhaps given as TRBD1 or TRBD2 (6 bases each). Germline V CDR1 and CDR2: SQVTM, ANQGSEA. V was cut by 7 bases and J by 2 bases, with 18 bases left in between. The CDR3 runs to 15 residues. CDR3 sequence reads: CSARGGMITYNEQFF. In nucleotides, the CDR3 is TGCAGCGCTCGAGGGGGGATGATCACCTACAATGAGCAGTTCTTC.

This sequence joins TRBV7-9 and TRBJ1-1; possibly TRBD1 for D (5 bases). Per the germline V gene, CDR1 is SEHNR and CDR2 is FQNEAQ (reference sequence). This CDR3 region has 17 residues. Deletions cut 5 bases from V and 6 bases from J, with 25 bases between. As DNA, the CDR3 is TGTGCCAGCAGCGAATCTTACACCGGGACCCTAAACGCTGAAGCTTTCTTT. Translated: CASSESYTGTLNAEAFF.

The chain has TRBV7-9 and TRBJ1-6; TRBD1 aligns across 7 bases. This CDR3 is built from 15 residues. Germline V CDR1 and CDR2: SEHNR, FQNEAQ (reference sequence). J gave up 7 bases and V 5 bases, and 8 bases lay outside the gene matches. DNA of the CDR3: TGTGCCAGCAGCCTTACAGGGGCCCCGAATTCACCCCTCCACTTT. Amino acid sequence: CASSLTGAPNSPLHF.

The table lists this clone with a count of one. V is TRBV4-2 and J is TRBJ2-7, with 9 bases matching TRBD2. The ends lost 3 bases at V and 0 bases at J; junction bases unmatched: 6. The CDR3 spans 16 residues. Germline assignment: CDR1 LGHNA and CDR2 YNFKEQ. The CDR3 DNA is TGTGCCAGCAGCCAGAAGACTAGCGGTGACTCCTACGAGCAGTACTTC. The encoded protein is CASSQKTSGDSYEQYF.

The chain combines TRBV28 with TRBJ2-1, with 9 nucleotides matching TRBD1. Trimming at V came to 5 bases and at J to 9 bases, leaving 8 bases not matched to a gene. The germline V gene has CDR1 MDHEN and CDR2 SYDVKM. The length of the CDR3 is 14 residues. CDR3 bases: TGTGCCAGCAGTATTGGGACAGGGAAGGGTGAGCAGTTCTTC. As protein: CASSIGTGKGEQFF.

The chain recombines TRBV10-2 with TRBJ2-2; 9 bases match TRBD2. The trim removed 6 bases at V and 5 bases at J, leaving 4 bases unmatched. This CDR3 contains 14 residues. Germline lookup yields CDR1 WSHSY and CDR2 SAAADI. CDR3 residues: CASRVAGETGELFF. The CDR3 DNA follows: TGCGCCAGCAGGGTAGCGGGGGAAACCGGGGAGCTGTTTTTT.

In its sample, this clone was seen a few times. The CDR3: CASSLVGLPGLSETQYF. The CDR3 region has the DNA TGCGCCAGCAGCTTGGTTGGACTACCTGGCTTATCAGAGACCCAGTACTTC. The V and J genes are TRBV5-1 and TRBJ2-5, with TRBD2 as a possible D gene (6 bases). The V and J ends lost 0 bases and 4 bases respectively, with 19 bases between them. Germline V CDR1 and CDR2: SGHRS, YFSETQ. CDR3 length equals 17 residues. Filled out from reference TRBV5-1 and TRBJ2-5, the complete variable domain reads KAGVTQTPRYLIKTRGQQVTLSCSPISGHRSVSWYQQTPGQGLQFLFEYFSETQRNKGNFPGRFSGRQFSNSRSEMNVSTLELGDSALYLCASSLVGLPGLSETQYFGPGTRLLVL.

The chain recombines TRBV7-9 with TRBJ2-1; D unclear. Per germline, CDR1 SEHNR and CDR2 FQNEAQ (reference sequence). This CDR3 has 17 residues. V was cut by 1 base and J by 4 bases, with 17 bases left in between. CDR3 protein: CASSLDVGWAEYNEQFF. The DNA of the CDR3 is TGTGCCAGCAGCTTAGATGTAGGATGGGCCGAATACAATGAGCAGTTCTTC.

The chain combines TRBV5-6 with TRBJ2-7; 12 bases align to TRBD1. J lost 6 bases, V lost 4 bases, and 5 bases had no gene match. The germline gives CDR1 SGHDT, CDR2 YYEEEE. The CDR3 is 14 residues long. For the CDR3, the DNA is TGTGCCAGCAGCACCGGGACAGGGGGCTTCGAGCAGTACTTC. Protein: CASSTGTGGFEQYF.

The J gene is TRBJ2-1, the V gene TRBV10-3, with 10 bases that match TRBD2. The CDR3 is 17 amino acids. CDR1 is ENHRY, CDR2 SYGVKD, per germline. Trimming removed 0 bases from V and 4 bases from J; junction bases left unmatched: 6. The CDR3 nucleotides are TGTGCCATCAGTGAGTCGACTAGCGGGCAACCGTACAATGAGCAGTTCTTC. Protein: CAISESTSGQPYNEQFF.

This chain uses TRBV10-3 with TRBJ1-1; 9 bases map to TRBD1. The CDR3 extends over 15 amino acids. J gave up 1 base and V 1 base, and 1 base lay outside the gene matches. Germline V gene data show CDR1 as ENHRY and CDR2 as SYGVKD. The DNA for the CDR3 is TGTGCCATCAGTGAGTTGGGACAGGGGAACACTGAAGCTTTCTTT. Translating it yields CAISELGQGNTEAFF.

J is TRBJ2-1 and V is TRBV4-3; no definite D call. Germline assignment: CDR1 LGHNA and CDR2 YSLEER. The ends were cut back, 0 bases at V and 3 bases at J, with 9 bases in the middle. The CDR3 extends over 15 amino acids. The CDR3 here is CASSQESRNYNEQFF. CDR3 sequence (DNA): TGCGCCAGCAGCCAAGAATCCAGGAACTACAATGAGCAGTTCTTC.

The chain couples TRBV20-1 to TRBJ2-1; D not resolved. V lost 5 bases and J 6 bases, leaving 8 bases between the germline ends. The CDR3 loop spans 11 amino acids. Germline V gene sequence: CDR1 DFQATT, CDR2 SNEGSKA (reference sequence). This CDR3 is CSAVPVNEQFF. The CDR3 DNA sequence: TGCAGTGCTGTCCCAGTCAATGAGCAGTTCTTC.

This clone was seen at least ten times. CDR3 sequence reads: CASSSQLGQGAYNEQFF. The CDR3 DNA follows: TGTGCCAGCAGCTCACAACTCGGACAGGGGGCCTACAATGAGCAGTTCTTC. The chain employs TRBV27 and TRBJ2-1, with 10 positions matching TRBD1. The V gene end was trimmed by 6 bases and the J gene end by 2 bases; junction bases not matched to a gene: 10. From germline, CDR1 is MNHEY and CDR2 SMNVEV (reference sequence). CDR3 length equals 17 residues.

As for this clone: A read error may explain this, as a much larger clone is one base away. The conserved phenylalanine or tryptophan normally closing the CDR3 is absent here, so this likely arose from a read error. The chain is built from TRBV30 and TRBJ1-2; TRBD1 matches 9 bases. Losses at the gene ends were 3 bases for V and 4 bases for J; bases not matched to a gene: 9. Germline V CDR1 and CDR2: GTSNPN, SVGIG (reference sequence). The CDR3 is 15 residues long. This CDR3 reads CAWSGLGQGSYGYTS. The DNA for the CDR3 is TGTGCCTGGAGCGGCTTGGGACAGGGTTCCTATGGCTACACCTCC.